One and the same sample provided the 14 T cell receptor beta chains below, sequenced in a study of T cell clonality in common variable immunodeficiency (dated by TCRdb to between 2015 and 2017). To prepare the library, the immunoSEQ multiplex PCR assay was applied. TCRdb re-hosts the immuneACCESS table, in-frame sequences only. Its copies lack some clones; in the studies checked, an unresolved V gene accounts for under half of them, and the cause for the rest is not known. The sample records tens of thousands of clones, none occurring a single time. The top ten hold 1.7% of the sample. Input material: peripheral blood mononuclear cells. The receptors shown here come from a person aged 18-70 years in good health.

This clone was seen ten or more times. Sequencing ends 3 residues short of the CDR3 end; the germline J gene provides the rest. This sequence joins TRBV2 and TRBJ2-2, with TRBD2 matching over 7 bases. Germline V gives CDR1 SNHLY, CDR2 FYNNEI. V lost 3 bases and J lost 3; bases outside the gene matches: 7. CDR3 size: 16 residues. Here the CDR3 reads CASSEFERGDTGELFF. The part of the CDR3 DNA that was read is TGTGCCAGCAGTGAGTTCGAGCGGGGCGACACCGGGGAG.

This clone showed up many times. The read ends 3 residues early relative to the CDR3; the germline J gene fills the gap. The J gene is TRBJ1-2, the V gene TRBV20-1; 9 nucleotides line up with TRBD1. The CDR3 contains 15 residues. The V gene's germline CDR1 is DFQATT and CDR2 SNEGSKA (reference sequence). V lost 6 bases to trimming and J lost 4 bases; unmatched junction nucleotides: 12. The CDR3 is CSADAGQGLSYGYTF. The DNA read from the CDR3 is TGCAGTGCGGATGCCGGACAGGGGCTTAGCTATGGC.

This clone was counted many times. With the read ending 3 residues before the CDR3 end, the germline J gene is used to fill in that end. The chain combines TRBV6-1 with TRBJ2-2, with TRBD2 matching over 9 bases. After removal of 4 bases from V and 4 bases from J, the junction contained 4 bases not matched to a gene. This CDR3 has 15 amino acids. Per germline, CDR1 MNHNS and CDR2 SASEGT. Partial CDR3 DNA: TGTGCCAGCAGTGTGGATAGCGGGAGCACCGGGGAG. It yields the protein CASSVDSGSTGE. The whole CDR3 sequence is CASSVDSGSTGELFF.

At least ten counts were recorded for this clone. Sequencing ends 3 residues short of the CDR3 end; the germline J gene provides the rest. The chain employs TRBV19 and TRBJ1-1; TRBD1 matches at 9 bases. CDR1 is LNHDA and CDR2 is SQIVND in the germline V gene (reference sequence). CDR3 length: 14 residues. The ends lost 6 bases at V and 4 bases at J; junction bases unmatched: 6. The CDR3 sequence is CASSSTGGSTEAFF. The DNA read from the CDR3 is TGTGCCAGTAGCTCGACAGGGGGGTCCACTGAA.

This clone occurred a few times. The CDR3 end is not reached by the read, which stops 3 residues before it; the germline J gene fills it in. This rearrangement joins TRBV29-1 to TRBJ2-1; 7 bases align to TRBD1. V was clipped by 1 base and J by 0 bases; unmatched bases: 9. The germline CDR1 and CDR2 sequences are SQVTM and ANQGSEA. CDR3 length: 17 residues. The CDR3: CSVEGVTGRGSYNEQFF. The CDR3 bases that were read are TGCAGCGTTGAAGGTGTGACAGGGAGAGGCTCCTACAATGAG.

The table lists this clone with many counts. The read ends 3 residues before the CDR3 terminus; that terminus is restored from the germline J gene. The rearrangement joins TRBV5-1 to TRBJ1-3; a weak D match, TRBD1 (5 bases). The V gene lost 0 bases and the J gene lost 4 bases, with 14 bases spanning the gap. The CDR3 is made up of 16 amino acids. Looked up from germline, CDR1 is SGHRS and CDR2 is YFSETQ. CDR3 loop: CASSLAPIREGNTIYF. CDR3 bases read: TGCGCCAGCAGCTTGGCCCCGATCAGGGAAGGAAACACC. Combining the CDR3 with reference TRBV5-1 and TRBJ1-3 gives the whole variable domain KAGVTQTPRYLIKTRGQQVTLSCSPISGHRSVSWYQQTPGQGLQFLFEYFSETQRNKGNFPGRFSGRQFSNSRSEMNVSTLELGDSALYLCASSLAPIREGNTIYFGEGSWLTVV.

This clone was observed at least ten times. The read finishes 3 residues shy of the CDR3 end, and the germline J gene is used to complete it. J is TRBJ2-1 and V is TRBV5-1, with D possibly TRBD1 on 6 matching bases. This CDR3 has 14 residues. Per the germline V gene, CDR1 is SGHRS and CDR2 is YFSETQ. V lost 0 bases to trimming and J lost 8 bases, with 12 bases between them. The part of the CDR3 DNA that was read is TGCGCCAGCAGCTTGGACAGGGTAGAATATGAG. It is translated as CASSLDRVEYE. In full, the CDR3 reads CASSLDRVEYEQFF. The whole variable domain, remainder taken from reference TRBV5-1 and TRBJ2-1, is KAGVTQTPRYLIKTRGQQVTLSCSPISGHRSVSWYQQTPGQGLQFLFEYFSETQRNKGNFPGRFSGRQFSNSRSEMNVSTLELGDSALYLCASSLDRVEYEQFFGPGTRLTVL.

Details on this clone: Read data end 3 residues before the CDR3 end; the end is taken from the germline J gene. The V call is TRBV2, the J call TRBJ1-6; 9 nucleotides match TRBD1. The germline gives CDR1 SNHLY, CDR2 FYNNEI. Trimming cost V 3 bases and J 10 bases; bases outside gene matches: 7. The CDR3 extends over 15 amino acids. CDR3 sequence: CASSEGGQGNSPLHF. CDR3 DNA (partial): TGTGCCAGCAGTGAGGGGGGACAGGGAAACTCACCC.

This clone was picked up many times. The CDR3 loop is CASSQDPDTDPLFF. Partial CDR3 DNA: TGCGCCAGCAGCCAAGACCCTGACACCGATCCA. This chain uses TRBV4-1 with TRBJ1-4; the D is unclear. The missing CDR3 end, 3 residues past where the read stops, is filled in from the germline J gene. The V gene's germline CDR1 is MGHRA and CDR2 YSYEKL. The CDR3 has 14 residues.

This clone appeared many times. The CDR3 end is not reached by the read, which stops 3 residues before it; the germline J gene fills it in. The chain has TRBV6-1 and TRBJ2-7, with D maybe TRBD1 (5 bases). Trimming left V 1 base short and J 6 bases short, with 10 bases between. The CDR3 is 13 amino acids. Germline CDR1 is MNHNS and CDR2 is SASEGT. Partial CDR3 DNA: TGTGCCAGCAGTGAAGATTGGGGCGGCGAG. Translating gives CASSEDWGGE. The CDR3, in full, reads CASSEDWGGEQYF.

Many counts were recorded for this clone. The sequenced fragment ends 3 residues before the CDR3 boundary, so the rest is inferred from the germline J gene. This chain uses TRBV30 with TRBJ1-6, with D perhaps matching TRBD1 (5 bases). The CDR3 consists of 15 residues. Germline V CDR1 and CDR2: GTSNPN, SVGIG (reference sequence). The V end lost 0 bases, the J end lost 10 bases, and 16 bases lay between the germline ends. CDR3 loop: CAWSVTGTLGSPLHF. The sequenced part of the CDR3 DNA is TGTGCCTGGAGTGTGACCGGGACTCTAGGATCACCC.

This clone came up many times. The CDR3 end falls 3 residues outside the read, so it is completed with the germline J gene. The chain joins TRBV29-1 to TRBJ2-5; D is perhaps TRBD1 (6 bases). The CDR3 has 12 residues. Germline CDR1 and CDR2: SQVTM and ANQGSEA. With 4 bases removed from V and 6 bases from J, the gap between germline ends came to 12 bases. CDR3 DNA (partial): TGCAGCGTTGGGGACATCTCTCAGACC. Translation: CSVGDISQT. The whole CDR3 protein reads CSVGDISQTQYF.

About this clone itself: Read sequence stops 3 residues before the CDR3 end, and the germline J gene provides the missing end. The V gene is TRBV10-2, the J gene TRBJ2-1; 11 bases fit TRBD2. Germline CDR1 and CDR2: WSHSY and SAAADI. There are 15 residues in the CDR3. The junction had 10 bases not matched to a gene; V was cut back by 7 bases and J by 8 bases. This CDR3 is CASTQVTSGIDEQFF. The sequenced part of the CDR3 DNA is TGCGCCAGCACCCAAGTGACTAGCGGGATCGATGAG.

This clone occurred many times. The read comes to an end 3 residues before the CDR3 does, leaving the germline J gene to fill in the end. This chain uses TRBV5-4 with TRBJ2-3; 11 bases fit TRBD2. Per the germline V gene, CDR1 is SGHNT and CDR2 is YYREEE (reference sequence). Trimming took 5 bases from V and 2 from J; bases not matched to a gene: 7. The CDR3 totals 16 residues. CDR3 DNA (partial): TGTGCCAGCAGTCTTAGCGGGGGGGTAACCACAGATACG. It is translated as CASSLSGGVTTDT. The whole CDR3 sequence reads CASSLSGGVTTDTQYF.